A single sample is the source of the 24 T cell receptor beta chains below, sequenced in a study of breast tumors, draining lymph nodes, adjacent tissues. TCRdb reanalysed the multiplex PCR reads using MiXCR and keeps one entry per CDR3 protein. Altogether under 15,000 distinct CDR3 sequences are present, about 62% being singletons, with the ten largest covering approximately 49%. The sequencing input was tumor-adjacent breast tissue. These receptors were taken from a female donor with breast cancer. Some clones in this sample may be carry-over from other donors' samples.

The CDR3 loop reads CASAIPGGSSKLFF. Here the CDR3 DNA reads TGCGCCAGCGCGATTCCGGGGGGCAGCTCAAAACTGTTTTTT. The chain links TRBV4-1 to TRBJ1-4; tentatively, D is TRBD1 (6 bases). Trimming stripped 8 bases from V and 10 bases from J, with 20 bases between. Germline V gives CDR1 MGHRA, CDR2 YSYEKL. The CDR3 is 14 residues long.

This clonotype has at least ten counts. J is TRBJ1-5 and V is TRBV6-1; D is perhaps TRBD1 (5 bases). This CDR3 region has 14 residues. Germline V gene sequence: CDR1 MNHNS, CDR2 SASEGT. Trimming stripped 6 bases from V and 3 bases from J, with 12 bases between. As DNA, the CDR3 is TGTGCCAGCAGGGGACTAAATCTCAATCAGCCCCAGCATTTT. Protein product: CASRGLNLNQPQHF.

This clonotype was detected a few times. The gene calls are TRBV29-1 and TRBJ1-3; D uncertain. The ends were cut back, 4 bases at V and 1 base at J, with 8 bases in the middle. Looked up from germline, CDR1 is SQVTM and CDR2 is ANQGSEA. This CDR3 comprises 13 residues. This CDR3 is CSVGYSSGNTIYF. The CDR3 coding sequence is TGCAGCGTTGGATATTCTTCTGGAAACACCATATATTTT.

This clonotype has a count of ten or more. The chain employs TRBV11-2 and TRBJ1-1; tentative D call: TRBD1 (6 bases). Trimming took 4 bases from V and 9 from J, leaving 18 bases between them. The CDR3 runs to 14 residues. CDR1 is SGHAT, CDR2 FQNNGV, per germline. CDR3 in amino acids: CASSSGGTGQKAFF. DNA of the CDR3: TGTGCCAGCAGCTCCGGGGGTACGGGACAAAAAGCTTTCTTT.

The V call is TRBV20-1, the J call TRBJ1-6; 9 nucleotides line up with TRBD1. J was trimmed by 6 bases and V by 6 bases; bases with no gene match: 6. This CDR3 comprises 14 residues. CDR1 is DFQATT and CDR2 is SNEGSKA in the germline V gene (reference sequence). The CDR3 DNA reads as TGCAGTGCGGGGGGACAGGGATTTAATTCACCCCTCCACTTT. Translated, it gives CSAGGQGFNSPLHF.

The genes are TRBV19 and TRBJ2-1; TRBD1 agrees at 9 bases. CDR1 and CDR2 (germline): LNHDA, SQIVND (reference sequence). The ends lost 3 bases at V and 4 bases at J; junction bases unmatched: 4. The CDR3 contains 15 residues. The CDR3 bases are TGTGCCAGTAGTATTGGGACAGGGAAATACAATGAGCAGTTCTTC. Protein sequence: CASSIGTGKYNEQFF.

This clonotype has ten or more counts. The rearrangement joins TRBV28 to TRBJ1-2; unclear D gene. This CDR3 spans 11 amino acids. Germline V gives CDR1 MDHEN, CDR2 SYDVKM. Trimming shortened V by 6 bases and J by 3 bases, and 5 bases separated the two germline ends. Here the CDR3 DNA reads TGTGCCAGCAGGGGAGACTATGGCTACACCTTC. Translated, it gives CASRGDYGYTF.

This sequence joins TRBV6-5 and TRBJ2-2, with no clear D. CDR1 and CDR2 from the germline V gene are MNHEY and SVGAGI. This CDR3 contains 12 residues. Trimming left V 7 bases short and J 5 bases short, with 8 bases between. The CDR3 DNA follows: TGTGCCAGCACGTTTACTACCGGGGAGCTGTTTTTT. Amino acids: CASTFTTGELFF.

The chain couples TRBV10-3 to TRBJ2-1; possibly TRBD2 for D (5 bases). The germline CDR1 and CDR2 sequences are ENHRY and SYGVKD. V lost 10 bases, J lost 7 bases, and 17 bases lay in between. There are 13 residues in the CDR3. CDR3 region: CATLGLIGNEQFF. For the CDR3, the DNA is TGTGCCACCTTAGGACTCATTGGGAATGAGCAGTTCTTC.

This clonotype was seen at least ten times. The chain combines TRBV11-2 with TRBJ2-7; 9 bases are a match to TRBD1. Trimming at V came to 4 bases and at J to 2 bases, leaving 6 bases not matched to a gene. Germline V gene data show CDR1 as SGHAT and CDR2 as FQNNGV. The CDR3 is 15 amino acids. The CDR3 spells CASSSDRGAPYEQYF. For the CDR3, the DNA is TGTGCCAGCAGCTCTGACAGGGGGGCGCCCTACGAGCAGTACTTC.

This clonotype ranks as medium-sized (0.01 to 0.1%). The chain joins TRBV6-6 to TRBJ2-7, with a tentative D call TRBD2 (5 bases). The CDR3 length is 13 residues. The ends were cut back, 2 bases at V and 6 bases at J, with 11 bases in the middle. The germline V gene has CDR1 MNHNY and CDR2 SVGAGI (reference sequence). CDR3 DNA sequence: TGTGCCAGCAGTTACGGCGGAGGTGGCGAGCAGTACTTC. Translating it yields CASSYGGGGEQYF.

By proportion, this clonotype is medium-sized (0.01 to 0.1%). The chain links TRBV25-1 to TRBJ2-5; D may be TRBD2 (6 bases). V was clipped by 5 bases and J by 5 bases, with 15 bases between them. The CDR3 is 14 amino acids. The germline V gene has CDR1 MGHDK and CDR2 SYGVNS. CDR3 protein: CASSTRGGGETQYF. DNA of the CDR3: TGTGCCAGCAGTACCCGGGGAGGAGGGGAGACCCAGTACTTC.

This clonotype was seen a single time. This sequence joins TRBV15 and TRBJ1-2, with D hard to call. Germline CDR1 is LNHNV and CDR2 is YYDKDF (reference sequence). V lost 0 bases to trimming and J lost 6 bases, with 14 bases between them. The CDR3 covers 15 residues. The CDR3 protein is CATSRDGWQVHGYTF. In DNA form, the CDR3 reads TGTGCCACCAGCAGAGATGGCTGGCAGGTCCATGGCTACACCTTC.

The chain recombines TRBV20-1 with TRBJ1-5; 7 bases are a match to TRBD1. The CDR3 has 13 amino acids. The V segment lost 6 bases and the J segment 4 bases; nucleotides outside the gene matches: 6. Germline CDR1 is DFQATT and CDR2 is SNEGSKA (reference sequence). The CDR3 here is CSARTGVNQPQHF. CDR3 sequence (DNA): TGCAGTGCGCGAACAGGGGTAAATCAGCCCCAGCATTTT.

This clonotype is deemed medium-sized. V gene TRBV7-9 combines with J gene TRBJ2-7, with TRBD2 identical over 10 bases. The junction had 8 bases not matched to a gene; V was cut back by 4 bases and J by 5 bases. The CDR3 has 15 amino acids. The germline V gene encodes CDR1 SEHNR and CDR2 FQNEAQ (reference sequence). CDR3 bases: TGTGCCAGCAGCTCGTCAAGCGGGAGGGCTGACGAGCAGTACTTC. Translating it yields CASSSSSGRADEQYF. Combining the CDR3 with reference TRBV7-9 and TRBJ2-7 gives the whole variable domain DTGVSQNPRHKITKRGQNVTFRCDPISEHNRLYWYRQTLGQGPEFLTYFQNEAQLEKSRLLSDRFSAERPKGSFSTLEIQRTEQGDSAMYLCASSSSSGRADEQYFGPGTRLTVT.

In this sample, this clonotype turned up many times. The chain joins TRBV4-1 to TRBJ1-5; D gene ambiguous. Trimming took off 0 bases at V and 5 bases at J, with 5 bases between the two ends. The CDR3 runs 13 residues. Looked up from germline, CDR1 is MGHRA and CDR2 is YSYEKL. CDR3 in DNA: TGCGCCAGCAGCCAAGATTTAGATCAGCCCCAGCATTTT. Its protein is CASSQDLDQPQHF.

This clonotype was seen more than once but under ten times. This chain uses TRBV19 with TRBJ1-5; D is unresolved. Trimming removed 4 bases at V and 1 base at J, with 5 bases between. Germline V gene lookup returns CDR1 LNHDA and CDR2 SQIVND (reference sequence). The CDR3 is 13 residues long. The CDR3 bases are TGTGCCAGTAGTAGCCGAAGCAATCAGCCCCAGCATTTT. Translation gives CASSSRSNQPQHF.

The CDR3 reads CASSESRATGNTIYF. Here the CDR3 DNA reads TGCGCCAGCAGTGAGTCCCGGGCTACTGGAAACACCATATATTTT. The V gene is TRBV10-1, the J gene TRBJ1-3; D uncertain. Trimming left V 0 bases short and J 2 bases short, with 8 bases between. This CDR3 has 15 residues. Per the germline V gene, CDR1 is WNHNN and CDR2 is SYGVQD (reference sequence).

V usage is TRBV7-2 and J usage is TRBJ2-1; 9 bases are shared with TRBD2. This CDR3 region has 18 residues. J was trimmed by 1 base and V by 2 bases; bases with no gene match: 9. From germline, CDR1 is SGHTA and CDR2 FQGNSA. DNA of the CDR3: TGTGCCAGCAGCTTATTCGGGGGGACTAGCCCTTCCTACAATGAGCAGTTCTTC. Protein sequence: CASSLFGGTSPSYNEQFF.

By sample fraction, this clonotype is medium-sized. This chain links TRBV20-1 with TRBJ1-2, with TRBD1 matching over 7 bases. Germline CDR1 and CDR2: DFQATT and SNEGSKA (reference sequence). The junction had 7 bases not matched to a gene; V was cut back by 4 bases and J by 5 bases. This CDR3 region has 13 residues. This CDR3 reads CSATPGQPYGYTF. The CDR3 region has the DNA TGCAGTGCTACACCGGGACAGCCTTATGGCTACACCTTC.

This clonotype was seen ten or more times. The CDR3 coding sequence is TGCGCCAGCAGCTTCACCGGGACAGGAGAGTTCACAGATACGCAGTATTTT. Protein product: CASSFTGTGEFTDTQYF. The V and J genes are TRBV5-1 and TRBJ2-3, with 8 bases matching TRBD1. This CDR3 comprises 17 residues. CDR1 is SGHRS, CDR2 YFSETQ, per germline. Trimming removed 2 bases from V and 2 bases from J; junction bases left unmatched: 10.

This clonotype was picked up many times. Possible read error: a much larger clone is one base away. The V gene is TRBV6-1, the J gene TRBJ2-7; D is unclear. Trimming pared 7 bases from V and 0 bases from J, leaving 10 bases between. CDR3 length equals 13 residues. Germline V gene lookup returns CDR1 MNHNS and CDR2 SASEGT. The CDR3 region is CASTPLSSYEQYF. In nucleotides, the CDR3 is TGTGCCAGCACACCCCTGAGCTCCTACGAGCAGTACTTC.

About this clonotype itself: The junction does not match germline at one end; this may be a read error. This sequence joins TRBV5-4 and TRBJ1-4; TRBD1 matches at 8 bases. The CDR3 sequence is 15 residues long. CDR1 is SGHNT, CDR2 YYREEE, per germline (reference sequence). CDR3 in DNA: TGTGCCAGCAGCTTCAACAGGGGGGTTAATGAAAAACTGGTTTTT. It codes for CASSFNRGVNEKLVF.

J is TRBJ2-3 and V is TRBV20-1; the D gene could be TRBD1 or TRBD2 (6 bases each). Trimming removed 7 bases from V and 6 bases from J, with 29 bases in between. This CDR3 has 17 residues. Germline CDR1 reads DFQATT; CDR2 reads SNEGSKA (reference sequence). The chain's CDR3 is CSVNPLGAGGVGDTQYF. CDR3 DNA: TGCAGTGTTAACCCTCTGGGGGCTGGCGGGGTAGGGGATACGCAGTATTTT.